These T cell receptor beta chains were read from a single sample in a study of radiation and T cells in renal cell carcinoma. Sequenced by immunoSEQ multiplex PCR; TCRdb stores in-frame clones only, minus some. This table holds some 76,000 clones, 82% found once. The sequencing here drew on blood, taken from a patient whose treatment included radiotherapy and nephrectomy. These receptors all stem from a man in his sixties with renal cell carcinoma. Both conserved end residues are part of each CDR3. The order of the fields is CDR3 DNA, CDR3 protein, V gene, J gene, D gene, clone size. A D gene is named only where the DNA matches it firmly. The listing skips clone size in some rows; elsewhere it reads once, few, many or a size class.

CDR3nt: TGTGCCAGCAGGATGGGACTAGCGGGTTACAATGAGCAGTTCTTC; CDR3aa: CASRMGLAGYNEQFF; v_gene: TRBV28; j_gene: TRBJ2-1; d_gene: TRBD2; abundance: once
CDR3nt: TGTGCCTGGAGTAAGATGACGCTTGCGCGGGAAAAACTGTTTTTT; CDR3aa: CAWSKMTLAREKLFF; v_gene: TRBV30; j_gene: TRBJ1-4; d_gene: .; abundance: .
CDR3nt: TGTGCCAGCAGTGGGAGCTCCTACAATGAGCAGTTCTTC; CDR3aa: CASSGSSYNEQFF; v_gene: TRBV28; j_gene: TRBJ2-1; d_gene: .; abundance: .
CDR3nt: TGTGCCAGCACCGACTTCTATGGCTACACCTTC; CDR3aa: CASTDFYGYTF; v_gene: TRBV28; j_gene: TRBJ1-2; d_gene: .; abundance: .
CDR3nt: TGTGCCAGCAGCCCCCAGGGGGAAGGGTCCTACAATGAGCAGTTCTTC; CDR3aa: CASSPQGEGSYNEQFF; v_gene: TRBV11-1; j_gene: TRBJ2-1; d_gene: TRBD1; abundance: .
CDR3nt: TGTGCCAGCAGCGTCGGGCTTAGTAGTTGGCACGAGCAGTACTTC; CDR3aa: CASSVGLSSWHEQYF; v_gene: TRBV9; j_gene: TRBJ2-7; d_gene: .; abundance: .
CDR3nt: TGTGCCAGCAGTGAAGGACCTTTAACCCTTCACAATGAGCAGTTCTTC; CDR3aa: CASSEGPLTLHNEQFF; v_gene: TRBV2; j_gene: TRBJ2-1; d_gene: .; abundance: .
CDR3nt: TGTGCCTGGAGTGCTCCGGGACTAAGCTACGAGCAGTACTTC; CDR3aa: CAWSAPGLSYEQYF; v_gene: TRBV30; j_gene: TRBJ2-7; d_gene: TRBD2; abundance: .
CDR3nt: TGTGCCAGCAGCTTAGGAGGACAGGCGAACTACGAGCAGTACTTC; CDR3aa: CASSLGGQANYEQYF; v_gene: TRBV7-9; j_gene: TRBJ2-7; d_gene: TRBD1; abundance: .
CDR3nt: TGTGCCACCAGTATTACTAGCGGGAGGACCGATACGCAGTATTTT; CDR3aa: CATSITSGRTDTQYF; v_gene: TRBV15; j_gene: TRBJ2-3; d_gene: TRBD2; abundance: .
CDR3nt: TGTGCCATCAGTAGCGCGGTCTCTGGGGCCAACGTCCTGACTTTC; CDR3aa: CAISSAVSGANVLTF; v_gene: TRBV10-3; j_gene: TRBJ2-6; d_gene: .; abundance: .
CDR3nt: TGTGCCAGCAGTTTATCCGGGGGCCTCCGATACGAGCAGTACTTC; CDR3aa: CASSLSGGLRYEQYF; v_gene: TRBV28; j_gene: TRBJ2-7; d_gene: .; abundance: .
CDR3nt: TGTGCCAGCAGTTACGGTGGAACTGGAAACACCATATATTTT; CDR3aa: CASSYGGTGNTIYF; v_gene: TRBV6-6; j_gene: TRBJ1-3; d_gene: .; abundance: .
CDR3nt: TGTGCCAGTAGTCATCGCCATAGCAATCAGCCCCAGCATTTT; CDR3aa: CASSHRHSNQPQHF; v_gene: TRBV19; j_gene: TRBJ1-5; d_gene: .; abundance: .
CDR3nt: TGCGCCAGCAGCCACGCCCCGGGCGGGAGGGCCCTTCACGAGCAGTACTTC; CDR3aa: CASSHAPGGRALHEQYF; v_gene: TRBV4-1; j_gene: TRBJ2-7; d_gene: TRBD2; abundance: .
CDR3nt: TGTGCCAGCAATAAAAGCAGATACGAGCAGTACTTC; CDR3aa: CASNKSRYEQYF; v_gene: TRBV28; j_gene: TRBJ2-7; d_gene: .; abundance: .
CDR3nt: TGTGCCAGCAGTCTCAAGGGACACCCGAGCGGTGAAAAACTGTTTTTT; CDR3aa: CASSLKGHPSGEKLFF; v_gene: TRBV28; j_gene: TRBJ1-4; d_gene: .; abundance: .
CDR3nt: TGCGCCAGCAGCCAAGTGGGGGGGACAGGGTTCCCGAACACTGAAGCTTTCTTT; CDR3aa: CASSQVGGTGFPNTEAFF; v_gene: TRBV4-1; j_gene: TRBJ1-1; d_gene: TRBD1; abundance: .
CDR3nt: TGTGCCAGCAGTGGGACAGGGCAAGTTAGATATGGCTACACCTTC; CDR3aa: CASSGTGQVRYGYTF; v_gene: TRBV25-1; j_gene: TRBJ1-2; d_gene: TRBD1; abundance: .
CDR3nt: TGTGCCAGCAGTTTATCGGAGGCGGGGCTCTACGAGCAGTACTTC; CDR3aa: CASSLSEAGLYEQYF; v_gene: TRBV27; j_gene: TRBJ2-7; d_gene: .; abundance: .
CDR3nt: TGCGCCAGCAGCTATTTTGGTCGGGACTCCCCCGCAGATACGCAGTATTTT; CDR3aa: CASSYFGRDSPADTQYF; v_gene: TRBV5-1; j_gene: TRBJ2-3; d_gene: .; abundance: .
CDR3nt: TGCGCCAGCAGCTTGGGGGGACTAGCGGGAGTCGATGAGCAGTTCTTC; CDR3aa: CASSLGGLAGVDEQFF; v_gene: TRBV5-1; j_gene: TRBJ2-1; d_gene: TRBD2; abundance: .
CDR3nt: TGCAGCGTCAGACAGGGCGGAGCCGGGGAGCTGTTTTTT; CDR3aa: CSVRQGGAGELFF; v_gene: TRBV29-1; j_gene: TRBJ2-2; d_gene: TRBD1; abundance: .
CDR3nt: .; CDR3aa: CASSFAFGTTSYEQYF; v_gene: TRBV12-1; j_gene: TRBJ2-7; d_gene: .; abundance: .
CDR3nt: TGTGCTAGTGATCATCGCCGCAGGAACACTGAAGCTTTCTTT; CDR3aa: CASDHRRRNTEAFF; v_gene: TRBV12-5; j_gene: TRBJ1-1; d_gene: .; abundance: .
CDR3nt: TGTGCCAGCGGGGGCGGGGTGGGCGAGCAGTACTTC; CDR3aa: CASGGGVGEQYF; v_gene: TRBV6-1; j_gene: TRBJ2-7; d_gene: .; abundance: .
CDR3nt: TGCGCCAGCAGGGAGCGGGAGGGCCCGTACGGGGAGCTGTTTTTT; CDR3aa: CASREREGPYGELFF; v_gene: TRBV5-1; j_gene: TRBJ2-2; d_gene: TRBD2; abundance: .
CDR3nt: TGTGCCAGCAGTAGGACTAGGTCGAACACCGGGGAGCTGTTTTTT; CDR3aa: CASSRTRSNTGELFF; v_gene: TRBV2; j_gene: TRBJ2-2; d_gene: TRBD2; abundance: .
CDR3nt: TGTGCCAGCAGTTACACCGGGACTAGCGGGGAACCGGTAGACTTC; CDR3aa: CASSYTGTSGEPVDF; v_gene: TRBV6-8; j_gene: TRBJ2-7; d_gene: TRBD2; abundance: .
CDR3nt: TGTGCCAGCACCGCGAGACTAGCGGATCCCCTGGGTGAGCAGTACTTC; CDR3aa: CASTARLADPLGEQYF; v_gene: TRBV2; j_gene: TRBJ2-7; d_gene: TRBD2; abundance: .
CDR3nt: TGTGCCAGCAGCCAAGCGGATGAGCAGTTCTTC; CDR3aa: CASSQADEQFF; v_gene: TRBV4-2; j_gene: TRBJ2-1; d_gene: .; abundance: .
CDR3nt: TGTGCCAGCAGCTTGAGAACAGAAGGGGGTTATCAGCCCCAGCATTTT; CDR3aa: CASSLRTEGGYQPQHF; v_gene: TRBV5-6; j_gene: TRBJ1-5; d_gene: .; abundance: .
CDR3nt: TGTGCCAGCAGCGGGGTCCGTGGGGCGGGGGAGCTGTTTTTT; CDR3aa: CASSGVRGAGELFF; v_gene: TRBV9; j_gene: TRBJ2-2; d_gene: .; abundance: .
CDR3nt: TGTGCCAGCAGCCTCGGACTAGCGGGGCAGTTCTTC; CDR3aa: CASSLGLAGQFF; v_gene: TRBV13; j_gene: TRBJ2-1; d_gene: TRBD2; abundance: many
CDR3nt: TGTGCCAGCAGCCGAGGGACTAGCGGCGCCTACGAGCAGTACTTC; CDR3aa: CASSRGTSGAYEQYF; v_gene: TRBV13; j_gene: TRBJ2-7; d_gene: TRBD2; abundance: .
CDR3nt: TGTGCCAGCGGGCAGATATCCTACGAGCAGTACTTC; CDR3aa: CASGQISYEQYF; v_gene: TRBV14; j_gene: TRBJ2-7; d_gene: .; abundance: once
CDR3nt: TGCGCCAGCAGCTGGGAGGGCTACGAGCAGTACTTC; CDR3aa: CASSWEGYEQYF; v_gene: TRBV5-1; j_gene: TRBJ2-7; d_gene: TRBD2; abundance: .
CDR3nt: TGTGCCAGCAGTGAAGACACAGCGGGGGGGACCGGGGAGCTGTTTTTT; CDR3aa: CASSEDTAGGTGELFF; v_gene: TRBV2; j_gene: TRBJ2-2; d_gene: TRBD2; abundance: .
CDR3nt: TGTGCCTGGAGTATCAGTATCAGCTCCTACAATGAGCAGTTCTTC; CDR3aa: CAWSISISSYNEQFF; v_gene: TRBV30; j_gene: TRBJ2-1; d_gene: .; abundance: .
CDR3nt: TGCAGCGTTGATCCGGTGGGTGTGGACATCACAGATACGCAGTATTTT; CDR3aa: CSVDPVGVDITDTQYF; v_gene: TRBV29-1; j_gene: TRBJ2-3; d_gene: .; abundance: .
CDR3nt: TGTGCCAGCAGTTACTCCGGACAGGGGGTGTTCTTC; CDR3aa: CASSYSGQGVFF; v_gene: TRBV6-5; j_gene: TRBJ2-1; d_gene: TRBD1; abundance: .
CDR3nt: TGTGCCAGCAGCTCCCTATTCACAGATACGCAGTATTTT; CDR3aa: CASSSLFTDTQYF; v_gene: TRBV5-6; j_gene: TRBJ2-3; d_gene: .; abundance: few
CDR3nt: TGTGCCAGCAGTGACAGGGCCTCCTACAATGAGCAGTTCTTC; CDR3aa: CASSDRASYNEQFF; v_gene: TRBV11-3; j_gene: TRBJ2-1; d_gene: TRBD1; abundance: .
CDR3nt: TGTGCCAGCAGTGTCGGGGGGGAGGCCCAGCATTTT; CDR3aa: CASSVGGEAQHF; v_gene: TRBV7-9; j_gene: TRBJ1-5; d_gene: .; abundance: .
CDR3nt: TGTGCCAGCTCAGCAAGTCCCCCGGGAGGGGGCACAGATACGCAGTATTTT; CDR3aa: CASSASPPGGGTDTQYF; v_gene: TRBV18; j_gene: TRBJ2-3; d_gene: TRBD2; abundance: .
CDR3nt: TGCGCCAGCAGCTTGACCCAAGAGACCCAGTACTTC; CDR3aa: CASSLTQETQYF; v_gene: TRBV5-1; j_gene: TRBJ2-5; d_gene: .; abundance: .
CDR3nt: TGTGCCATCAGTGGATCAGCTCAACAGGAGATCATGAACACTGAAGCTTTCTTT; CDR3aa: CAISGSAQQEIMNTEAFF; v_gene: TRBV10-3; j_gene: TRBJ1-1; d_gene: .; abundance: .
CDR3nt: TGTGCCAGCAGTTTTAGCGCGGGGGAGCTATACCAAGAGACCCAGTACTTC; CDR3aa: CASSFSAGELYQETQYF; v_gene: TRBV28; j_gene: TRBJ2-5; d_gene: TRBD2; abundance: .
CDR3nt: TGTGCCAGCAGCTTTACCCCTGGGGGGACCGGGGAGCTGTTTTTT; CDR3aa: CASSFTPGGTGELFF; v_gene: TRBV4-2; j_gene: TRBJ2-2; d_gene: .; abundance: .
CDR3nt: TGTGCCAGCAGCCATCCTAGCCTCCCAGATACGCAGTATTTT; CDR3aa: CASSHPSLPDTQYF; v_gene: TRBV28; j_gene: TRBJ2-3; d_gene: .; abundance: .
CDR3nt: TGTGCCAGCAGCGGAGCGGGAGGGCCAGGGGATGAGCAGTTCTTC; CDR3aa: CASSGAGGPGDEQFF; v_gene: TRBV9; j_gene: TRBJ2-1; d_gene: TRBD2; abundance: .
CDR3nt: TGTGCCAGCAAGGATGGGGCCGGGGCCAAAAACATTCAGTACTTC; CDR3aa: CASKDGAGAKNIQYF; v_gene: TRBV6-1; j_gene: TRBJ2-4; d_gene: .; abundance: .
CDR3nt: TGCGCCAGCAGCCCCTATGCTTTGGGGGGAGGCCAGCCCCAGCATTTT; CDR3aa: CASSPYALGGGQPQHF; v_gene: TRBV5-1; j_gene: TRBJ1-5; d_gene: .; abundance: .
CDR3nt: TGTGCCAGCAGACCGGGACATATCGGAGAGACCCAGTACTTC; CDR3aa: CASRPGHIGETQYF; v_gene: TRBV27; j_gene: TRBJ2-5; d_gene: .; abundance: .